A selection of T cell receptor beta chains follows, all from one sample in a study of blood T cells in healthy people across ages. In TCRdb, the 5' RACE reads were re-called with MiXCR into one record per CDR3 protein. This sample yields hundreds of thousands of distinct CDR3 sequences, of which around 45% are seen a single time; about 19% belongs to the top ten. Sequencing input: blood. The receptors shown here come from a man in his sixties in good health. Each CDR3 is given without its conserved first and last residue. The D gene is left open where the match is weak.

D gene,V gene,CDR3 length,J gene,CDR3 protein
NA,TRBV6-5,12,TRBJ2-5,ASSYSGREETQY
NA,TRBV12-3/TRBV12-4,14,TRBJ2-1,ASTQQTGGPFNEQF
TRBD1,TRBV10-3,14,TRBJ1-2,AISDQRTGFNYGYT
NA,TRBV6-2/TRBV6-3,11,TRBJ1-5,ASSSTRNQPQH
NA,TRBV12-3/TRBV12-4,10,TRBJ1-1,ASSLEPSEAF
NA,TRBV4-1,15,TRBJ2-6,ASSQQLEISGANVLT
NA,TRBV29-1,10,TRBJ1-1,SVGQPNTEAF
NA,TRBV24-1,13,TRBJ2-1,ATSDSTGPGNEQF
TRBD2,TRBV4-3,16,TRBJ2-2,ASSQELSTSGLPGELF
TRBD1,TRBV27,13,TRBJ1-1,ASSLLGTANTEAF
NA,TRBV29-1,10,TRBJ2-1,SVEWGGHEQF
NA,TRBV4-3,14,TRBJ1-6,ASSQERSSYNSPLH
NA,TRBV10-3,14,TRBJ2-5,ATSGPGSPDEETQY
NA,TRBV18,11,TRBJ1-1,ASSPRWNTEAF
TRBD1,TRBV4-3,13,TRBJ2-4,ASSQLTGVRNIQY
NA,TRBV10-2,10,NA,ASSASGLEQY
TRBD1,TRBV7-9,13,TRBJ2-1,ASSLEGQGAGEQF
NA,TRBV6-6,10,TRBJ1-1,ASSYSDSEAF
TRBD2,TRBV29-1,11,TRBJ2-5,SVVRSGGGEQY
NA,TRBV29-1,8,TRBJ2-4,SVGGDIQY
NA,TRBV29-1,10,TRBJ2-1,SVQAAWETQF
NA,TRBV7-7,13,TRBJ2-2,ASSLLPGYTGELF
NA,TRBV5-1,14,TRBJ2-1,ASSFGYDRSYNEQF
TRBD1,TRBV5-6,14,TRBJ1-4,ASSLVGPGGNEKLF
NA,TRBV24-1,17,NA,ATSNLPDDRRGQQETQY
NA,TRBV7-2,12,TRBJ1-2,ASSRRSATYGYT
NA,TRBV2,13,TRBJ2-5,ASSVERTDQETQY
NA,TRBV29-1,12,TRBJ2-1,SAEVSSGNNEQF
NA,TRBV24-1,12,TRBJ2-3,ATSDPRGRNTQY
NA,TRBV6-6,13,TRBJ2-5,ASGAPGQSKETQY
TRBD2,TRBV6-1,16,TRBJ2-1,ASSLTSGGLGSYNEQF
NA,TRBV10-3,11,TRBJ2-4,AIIGGSGNIQY
NA,TRBV27,11,TRBJ1-3,ASSSRARNTIY
NA,TRBV6-1,11,TRBJ2-2,ASSETPPGELF
NA,TRBV12-3/TRBV12-4,11,TRBJ2-5,ASSLTELGTQY
TRBD2,TRBV12-3/TRBV12-4,12,TRBJ2-1,ASSFGTNYNEQF
NA,TRBV14,12,TRBJ1-5,ASSQVGMDQPQH
NA,TRBV30,12,TRBJ1-6,AWSVDNGDSPLH
NA,TRBV20-1,14,TRBJ2-1,SARDVPGGYYNEQF
TRBD2,TRBV7-8,15,TRBJ2-3,ASSLAPSGGAPDTQY